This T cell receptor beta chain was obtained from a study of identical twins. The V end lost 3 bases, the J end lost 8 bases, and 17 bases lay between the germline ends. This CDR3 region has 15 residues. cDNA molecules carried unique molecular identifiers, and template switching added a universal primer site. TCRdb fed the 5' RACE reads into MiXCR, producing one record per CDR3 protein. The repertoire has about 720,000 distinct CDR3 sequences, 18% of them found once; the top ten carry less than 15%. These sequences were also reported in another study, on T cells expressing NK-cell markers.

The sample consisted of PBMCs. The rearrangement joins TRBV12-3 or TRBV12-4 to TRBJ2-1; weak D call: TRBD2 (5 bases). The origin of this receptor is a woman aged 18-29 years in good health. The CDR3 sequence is CASSLRVGNLDEQFF. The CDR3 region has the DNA TGTGCCAGCAGTTTGAGGGTTGGGAATCTAGATGAGCAGTTCTTC.